This passage covers 30 T cell receptor beta chains from one sample sequenced in a study of cytomegalovirus exposure and HLA in healthy donors. This PCR relied on a set of 60 Vbeta primers and 13 Jbeta primers. The method was immunoSEQ multiplex PCR; TCRdb's version includes in-frame clones alone and lacks a portion of them. In the table there are around 150,000 clones, 55% to 80% of which are singletons. The source material was PBMCs. The receptors come from a woman aged 40 to 50 in good health and CMV-seronegative.

This CDR3 reads CATSRDRGLNTEAFF. The CDR3 region has the DNA TGTGCCACCAGCAGAGACAGGGGGCTGAACACTGAAGCTTTCTTT. The rearrangement uses TRBV15 and TRBJ1-1, with 8 nucleotides matching TRBD1. The trim removed 0 bases at V and 0 bases at J, leaving 0 bases unmatched. Germline loops: CDR1 LNHNV, CDR2 YYDKDF (reference sequence). The CDR3 totals 15 residues.

The V gene is TRBV29-1, the J gene TRBJ1-2, with 8 bases lining up with TRBD1. Germline V lookup: CDR1 SQVTM, CDR2 ANQGSEA. CDR3 length: 12 amino acids. J gave up 6 bases and V 4 bases, and 4 bases lay outside the gene matches. This CDR3 is CSVGSTGDGYTF. CDR3 sequence (DNA): TGCAGCGTTGGATCGACAGGGGATGGCTACACCTTC. The full variable domain, with the rest looked up from reference TRBV29-1 and TRBJ1-2, is SAVISQKPSRDICQRGTSLTIQCQVDSQVTMMFWYRQQPGQSLTLIATANQGSEATYESGFVIDKFPISRPNLTFSTLTVSNMSPEDSSIYLCSVGSTGDGYTFGSGTRLTVV.

This clone has a handful of counts. The chain has TRBV6-6 and TRBJ1-1, with TRBD1 matching 8 bases. Germline V lookup: CDR1 MNHNY, CDR2 SVGAGI (reference sequence). The V gene end was trimmed by 10 bases and the J gene end by 1 base; junction bases not matched to a gene: 5. This CDR3 has 13 amino acids. CDR3 bases: TGTGCCATTCAGGGGGCACAGAACACTGAAGCTTTCTTT. It encodes CAIQGAQNTEAFF.

V is TRBV14 and J is TRBJ2-1; TRBD2 might be the D (5 bases). The germline gives CDR1 SGHDN, CDR2 FVKESK. There are 15 residues in the CDR3. Trimming shortened V by 4 bases and J by 8 bases, and 18 bases separated the two germline ends. CDR3 bases: TGTGCCAGCAGCCGAACCAGAGGGATAGCCTATGAGCAGTTCTTC. Translating it yields CASSRTRGIAYEQFF.

This clone showed up just a few times. The chain employs TRBV10-3 and TRBJ2-1; D is unresolved. V lost 10 bases to trimming and J lost 4 bases, with 11 bases between them. The CDR3 totals 12 residues. CDR1 and CDR2 from the germline V gene are ENHRY and SYGVKD. The CDR3 here is CATGADYNEQFF. CDR3 nucleotide sequence: TGTGCCACAGGTGCAGATTACAATGAGCAGTTCTTC.

The J gene is TRBJ1-1, the V gene TRBV11-2, with D maybe TRBD1 (5 bases). CDR1 is SGHAT and CDR2 is FQNNGV in the germline V gene. Trimming took off 8 bases at V and 3 bases at J, with 16 bases between the two ends. The CDR3 has 14 amino acids. The CDR3 DNA sequence: TGTGCCAGCCTCTACTGGGCAGGGCACACTGAAGCTTTCTTT. Residues: CASLYWAGHTEAFF.

J is TRBJ2-1 and V is TRBV29-1; possible D gene TRBD2, 6 bases. In germline, CDR1 is SQVTM, CDR2 ANQGSEA. This CDR3 is built from 14 residues. Trimming cost V 7 bases and J 7 bases, with 20 bases left between them. The CDR3 bases are TGCAGCGCCCTCGGGACTTCGGGCACGAATGAGCAGTTCTTC. Its translation is CSALGTSGTNEQFF.

This rearrangement joins TRBV5-6 to TRBJ2-1; 10 bases match TRBD2. Trimming removed 4 bases from V and 3 bases from J; junction bases left unmatched: 4. Germline assignment: CDR1 SGHDT and CDR2 YYEEEE. The CDR3 loop spans 15 amino acids. The CDR3 loop is CASSAPSGGYNEQFF. Here the CDR3 DNA reads TGTGCCAGCAGCGCGCCTAGCGGGGGCTACAATGAGCAGTTCTTC.

CDR3 coding DNA: TGCGCCAGCAGCCCGGGGGGGACCTTAACGTTCTTC. It encodes CASSPGGTLTFF. This chain links TRBV5-1 with TRBJ2-1, with 8 bases matching TRBD2. The trim removed 4 bases at V and 15 bases at J, leaving 9 bases unmatched. CDR1 and CDR2 from the germline V gene are SGHRS and YFSETQ. The CDR3 is 12 amino acids.

The chain is built from TRBV15 and TRBJ2-7; D possibly corresponds to TRBD2 (7 bases). V lost 0 bases, J lost 12 bases, and 18 bases lay in between. Germline V CDR1 and CDR2: LNHNV, YYDKDF (reference sequence). CDR3 length: 14 amino acids. The CDR3 sequence: CATSRDRGALAAYF. CDR3 sequence (DNA): TGTGCCACCAGCAGAGATCGGGGGGCGCTGGCGGCGTACTTC.

The CDR3 spells CASSLMGADTDTQYF. The CDR3 DNA sequence: TGTGCCAGCAGCTTAATGGGGGCGGACACAGATACGCAGTATTTT. This sequence joins TRBV7-7 and TRBJ2-3; D is possibly TRBD1 (6 bases). This CDR3 is 15 amino acids long. V was shortened by 2 bases and J by 2 bases, with 11 bases between the two germline ends. Per germline, CDR1 SSHAT and CDR2 FNYEAQ (reference sequence).

This rearrangement joins TRBV30 to TRBJ1-1; the D is unclear. CDR3 size: 13 residues. Germline V gene data show CDR1 as GTSNPN and CDR2 as SVGIG (reference sequence). V dropped 2 bases and J dropped 7 bases, with 14 bases sitting between them. DNA for the CDR3: TGTGCCTGGAGTAATTCCGGGAGCAGTGAAGCTTTCTTT. Residues: CAWSNSGSSEAFF.

The chain has TRBV2 and TRBJ1-4; 9 bases agree with TRBD1. The length of the CDR3 is 14 residues. Germline loops: CDR1 SNHLY, CDR2 FYNNEI. J was trimmed by 7 bases and V by 6 bases; bases with no gene match: 6. In DNA form, the CDR3 reads TGTGCCAGCAGCGACAGGGGGAGGGTTGAAAAACTGTTTTTT. Its protein product is CASSDRGRVEKLFF.

The gene calls are TRBV2 and TRBJ2-5, with D possibly TRBD2 on 7 matching bases. This CDR3 region has 15 residues. CDR1 and CDR2 (germline): SNHLY, FYNNEI. Trimming pared 10 bases from V and 0 bases from J, leaving 18 bases between. The CDR3 bases are TGTGCCACCTCGGGGGGCCTCACATACCAAGAGACCCAGTACTTC. Translated, it gives CATSGGLTYQETQYF.

V gene TRBV18 combines with J gene TRBJ1-2; no clear D. The germline V and J ends were trimmed by 3 bases and 0 bases, with 11 bases remaining between them. CDR3 length: 15 residues. Looked up from germline, CDR1 is KGHSH and CDR2 is LQKENI. The CDR3 region is CASSPPGSPNYGYTF. The CDR3 DNA follows: TGTGCCAGCTCACCTCCCGGGAGCCCTAACTATGGCTACACCTTC. Full variable domain (rest looked up from reference TRBV18 and TRBJ1-2): NAGVMQNPRHLVRRRGQEARLRCSPMKGHSHVYWYRQLPEEGLKFMVYLQKENIIDESGMPKERFSAEFPKEGPSILRIQQVVRGDSAAYFCASSPPGSPNYGYTFGSGTRLTVV.

The chain joins TRBV7-2 to TRBJ2-5; D ambiguous. V lost 1 base and J 2 bases, leaving 5 bases between the germline ends. The CDR3 covers 13 residues. Germline values: CDR1 SGHTA, CDR2 FQGNSA. The CDR3 DNA reads TGTGCCAGCAGCTTAGGGCAGCAAGAGACCCAGTACTTC. Translated, it gives CASSLGQQETQYF.

The V gene is TRBV5-1, the J gene TRBJ1-6; D gene unclear. Trimming removed 1 base from V and 6 bases from J, with 11 bases in between. CDR3 length: 15 residues. Looked up from germline, CDR1 is SGHRS and CDR2 is YFSETQ. CDR3 loop: CASSLSGPSNSPLHF. The CDR3 DNA follows: TGCGCCAGCAGCTTGAGCGGGCCGAGTAATTCACCCCTCCACTTT.

In this sample, this clone turned up a few times. The V call is TRBV2, the J call TRBJ1-1; the D is unclear. This CDR3 is 12 amino acids long. Germline V lookup: CDR1 SNHLY, CDR2 FYNNEI. Trimming left V 6 bases short and J 9 bases short, with 14 bases between. CDR3 in DNA: TGTGCCAGCAGGGAAATACAGTGGCAAGCTTTCTTT. Its translation: CASREIQWQAFF.

The chain links TRBV4-3 to TRBJ2-2; 10 bases are a match to TRBD1. Germline V lookup: CDR1 LGHNA, CDR2 YSLEER. The CDR3 runs 15 residues. The trim removed 4 bases at V and 5 bases at J, leaving 4 bases unmatched. In nucleotides, the CDR3 is TGCGCCAGCAGCCCGGGACAGGGGATTACCGGGGAGCTGTTTTTT. Residues: CASSPGQGITGELFF.

V is TRBV15 and J is TRBJ1-5, with D uncertain. Germline V gene sequence: CDR1 LNHNV, CDR2 YYDKDF (reference sequence). The V gene lost 9 bases and the J gene lost 4 bases, with 16 bases spanning the gap. The CDR3 loop spans 14 amino acids. CDR3 in DNA: TGTGCCACATCCGCGCCCCGTAAGAATCAGCCCCAGCATTTT. It codes for CATSAPRKNQPQHF.

The chain couples TRBV6-5 to TRBJ1-2, with D maybe TRBD1 (6 bases). Trimming left V 9 bases short and J 12 bases short, with 20 bases between. Germline V gene lookup returns CDR1 MNHEY and CDR2 SVGAGI. This CDR3 region has 12 residues. The CDR3 is CARIQGHGGNTF. CDR3 DNA sequence: TGTGCCAGAATACAGGGCCACGGGGGGAACACCTTC.

V and J are TRBV27 and TRBJ2-5; 7 nucleotides match TRBD1. From germline, CDR1 is MNHEY and CDR2 SMNVEV (reference sequence). V was clipped by 4 bases and J by 7 bases; unmatched bases: 15. This CDR3 has 16 amino acids. This CDR3 reads CASSYRQGPRLGTQYF. The CDR3 nucleotides read TGTGCCAGCAGTTACCGACAGGGTCCAAGATTGGGGACCCAGTACTTC.

This chain uses TRBV6-5 with TRBJ2-7, with 8 bases lining up with TRBD1. CDR1 is MNHEY, CDR2 SVGAGI, per germline. Losses at the gene ends were 7 bases for V and 0 bases for J; bases not matched to a gene: 5. The CDR3 sequence is 14 residues long. The CDR3 here is CASTLDRASYEQYF. Written as DNA, the CDR3 is TGTGCCAGCACGCTGGACAGGGCCTCCTACGAGCAGTACTTC.

The sample holds a few counts of this clone. The genes are TRBV6-5 and TRBJ2-7; 9 nucleotides match TRBD1. The length of the CDR3 is 15 residues. V trimming: 2 bases; J trimming: 4 bases; junction bases outside the gene matches: 6. CDR1 is MNHEY and CDR2 is SVGAGI in the germline V gene. This CDR3 reads CASSYRTGEGYEQYF. The CDR3 DNA is TGTGCCAGCAGTTACCGGACAGGGGAAGGGTACGAGCAGTACTTC.

The V and J genes are TRBV19 and TRBJ2-7, with 7 bases aligning to TRBD1. The CDR3 runs 15 residues. Germline trimming cut 11 bases from V and 2 bases from J; bases unmatched to any gene: 15. Germline V gene data show CDR1 as LNHDA and CDR2 as SQIVND (reference sequence). The CDR3 protein is CADRDEQGYPYEQYF. The CDR3 DNA reads as TGTGCCGACAGGGACGAGCAAGGGTACCCCTACGAGCAGTACTTC.

The genes are TRBV5-1 and TRBJ2-6; D gene uncertain. Trimming cost V 5 bases and J 2 bases, with 8 bases left between them. This CDR3 contains 14 residues. Germline CDR1 reads SGHRS; CDR2 reads YFSETQ. CDR3 DNA sequence: TGCGCCAGCAGATTCGAGCCTGGGGCCAACGTCCTGACTTTC. It translates to CASRFEPGANVLTF.

This clone was observed a handful of times. This rearrangement joins TRBV7-3 to TRBJ2-3; weak D call: TRBD2 (7 bases). The CDR3 has 16 amino acids. Germline CDR1 and CDR2: SGHTA and FQGTGA. V lost 5 bases and J lost 2, with 17 bases in between. The CDR3 nucleotides are TGTGCCAGCAGCCGAGGCGGGGGCGACCCCACAGATACGCAGTATTTT. This codes for CASSRGGGDPTDTQYF.

This clone has just a few counts. This chain connects TRBV29-1 to TRBJ2-7; D might be TRBD2 (6 bases). With 6 bases removed from V and 7 bases from J, the gap between germline ends came to 19 bases. The CDR3 runs to 13 residues. CDR1 is SQVTM, CDR2 ANQGSEA, per germline. The CDR3 loop reads CSVSWGVRVEQYF. In DNA form, the CDR3 reads TGCAGCGTCTCCTGGGGGGTGAGGGTGGAGCAGTACTTC.

In this sample, this clone turned up a few times. The CDR3 DNA sequence: TGTGCCAGCAGTAGGACACACTATACGACCATCCTGACTTTC. It is translated as CASSRTHYTTILTF. The chain links TRBV14 to TRBJ2-6; possible D gene TRBD1, 5 bases. The V end was cut by 6 bases, the J end by 14 bases, with 20 bases between. Germline CDR1 and CDR2: SGHDN and FVKESK. The CDR3 is 14 residues long.

This clone appeared once. The chain is built from TRBV18 and TRBJ1-1, with 7 bases matching TRBD1. V shed 6 bases and J 0 bases; nucleotides not matched to a gene: 19. There are 19 residues in the CDR3. Germline CDR1 and CDR2: KGHSH and LQKENI. CDR3 sequence reads: CASSQLPLDREIMNTEAFF. CDR3 coding DNA: TGTGCCAGCTCCCAACTACCCCTCGACAGGGAGATTATGAACACTGAAGCTTTCTTT.